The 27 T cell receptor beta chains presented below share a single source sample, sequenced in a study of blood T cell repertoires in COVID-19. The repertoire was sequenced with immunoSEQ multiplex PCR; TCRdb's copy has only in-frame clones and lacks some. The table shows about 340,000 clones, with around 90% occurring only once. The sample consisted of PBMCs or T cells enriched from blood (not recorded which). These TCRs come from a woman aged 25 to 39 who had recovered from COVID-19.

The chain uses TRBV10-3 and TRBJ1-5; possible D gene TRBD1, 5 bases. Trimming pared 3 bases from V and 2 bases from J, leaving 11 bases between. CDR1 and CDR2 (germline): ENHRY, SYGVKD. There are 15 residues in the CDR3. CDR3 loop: CAISDYQGGNQPQHF. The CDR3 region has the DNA TGTGCCATCAGTGACTATCAGGGTGGCAATCAGCCCCAGCATTTT.

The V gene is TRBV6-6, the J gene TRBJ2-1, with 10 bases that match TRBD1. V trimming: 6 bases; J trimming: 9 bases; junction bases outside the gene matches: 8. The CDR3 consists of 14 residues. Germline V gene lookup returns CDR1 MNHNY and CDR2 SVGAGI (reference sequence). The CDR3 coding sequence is TGTGCCAGCAGCCCCGGGACAGGGGCTGGTGAGCAGTTCTTC. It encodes CASSPGTGAGEQFF.

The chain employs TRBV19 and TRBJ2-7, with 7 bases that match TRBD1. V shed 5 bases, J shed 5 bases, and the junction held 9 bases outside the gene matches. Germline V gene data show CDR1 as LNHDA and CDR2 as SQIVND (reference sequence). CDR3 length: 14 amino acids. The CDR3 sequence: CASSGSTGTDEQYF. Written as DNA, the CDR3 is TGTGCCAGTAGTGGGTCGACAGGGACAGACGAGCAGTACTTC.

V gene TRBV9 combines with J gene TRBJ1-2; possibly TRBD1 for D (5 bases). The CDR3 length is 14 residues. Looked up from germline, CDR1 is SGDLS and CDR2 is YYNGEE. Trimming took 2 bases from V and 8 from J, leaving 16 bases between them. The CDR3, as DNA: TGTGCCAGCAGCGTTGGTGACACAGGTGCCGGCTACACCTTC. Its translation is CASSVGDTGAGYTF.

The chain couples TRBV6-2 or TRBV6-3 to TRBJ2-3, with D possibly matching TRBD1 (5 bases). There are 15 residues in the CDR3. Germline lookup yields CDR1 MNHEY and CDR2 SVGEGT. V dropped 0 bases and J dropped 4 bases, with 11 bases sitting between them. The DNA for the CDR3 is TGTGCCAGCAGTTACTCGCCGACAGCCCCAGATACGCAGTATTTT. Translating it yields CASSYSPTAPDTQYF.

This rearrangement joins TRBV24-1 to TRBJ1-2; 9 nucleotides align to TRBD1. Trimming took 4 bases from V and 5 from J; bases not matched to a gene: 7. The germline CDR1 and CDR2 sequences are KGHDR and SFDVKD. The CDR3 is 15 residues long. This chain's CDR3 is CATSDPDRGPYGYTF. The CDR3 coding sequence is TGTGCCACCAGTGACCCGGACAGGGGACCGTATGGCTACACCTTC.

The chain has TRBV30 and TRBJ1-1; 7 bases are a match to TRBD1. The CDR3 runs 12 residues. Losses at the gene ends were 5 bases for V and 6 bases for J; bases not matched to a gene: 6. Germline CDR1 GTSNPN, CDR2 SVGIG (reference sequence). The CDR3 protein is CAWAGQAPEAFF. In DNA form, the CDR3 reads TGTGCCTGGGCCGGACAGGCCCCTGAAGCTTTCTTT. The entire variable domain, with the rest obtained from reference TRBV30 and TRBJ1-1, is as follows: SQTIHQWPATLVQPVGSPLSLECTVEGTSNPNLYWYRQAAGRGLQLLFYSVGIGQISSEVPQNLSASRPQDRQFILSSKKLLLSDSGFYLCAWAGQAPEAFFGQGTRLTVV.

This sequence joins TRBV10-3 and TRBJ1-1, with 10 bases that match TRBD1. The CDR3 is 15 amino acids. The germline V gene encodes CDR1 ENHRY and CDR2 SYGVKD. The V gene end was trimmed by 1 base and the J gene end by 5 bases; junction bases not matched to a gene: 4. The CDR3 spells CAISELGQGRTEAFF. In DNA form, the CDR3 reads TGTGCCATCAGTGAGTTGGGACAGGGGAGGACTGAAGCTTTCTTT.

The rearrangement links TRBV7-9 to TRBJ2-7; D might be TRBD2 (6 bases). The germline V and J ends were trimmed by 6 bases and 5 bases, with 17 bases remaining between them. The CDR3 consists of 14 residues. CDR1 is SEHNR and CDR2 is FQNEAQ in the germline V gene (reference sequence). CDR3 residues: CASSSQIGSHEQYF. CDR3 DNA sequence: TGTGCCAGCAGTTCTCAAATCGGGAGTCACGAGCAGTACTTC.

CDR3 region: CASSLESGGETGELFF. CDR3 nucleotides: TGTGCCAGCAGCTTAGAATCAGGGGGAGAGACCGGGGAGCTGTTTTTT. This chain links TRBV11-1 with TRBJ2-2; 7 nucleotides align to TRBD1. The germline CDR1 and CDR2 sequences are SGHAT and FQDESV (reference sequence). J lost 5 bases, V lost 1 base, and 7 bases had no gene match. The CDR3 has 16 amino acids. Full variable domain (outside the CDR3, taken from reference TRBV11-1 and TRBJ2-2): EAEVAQSPRYKITEKSQAVAFWCDPISGHATLYWYRQILGQGPELLVQFQDESVVDDSQLPKDRFSAERLKGVDSTLKIQPAELGDSAMYLCASSLESGGETGELFFGEGSRLTVL.

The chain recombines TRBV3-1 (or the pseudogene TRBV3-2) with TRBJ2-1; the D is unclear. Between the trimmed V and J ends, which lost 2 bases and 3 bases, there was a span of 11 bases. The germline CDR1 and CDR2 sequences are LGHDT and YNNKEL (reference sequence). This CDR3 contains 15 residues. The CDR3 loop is CASSQLISGYNEQFF. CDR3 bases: TGTGCCAGCAGCCAACTCATATCCGGCTACAATGAGCAGTTCTTC.

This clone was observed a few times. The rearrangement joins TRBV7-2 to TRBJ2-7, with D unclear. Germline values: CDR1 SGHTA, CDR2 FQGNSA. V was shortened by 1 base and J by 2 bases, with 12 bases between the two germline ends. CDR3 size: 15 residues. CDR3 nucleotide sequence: TGTGCCAGCAGCTTAGTAGCAATCCTCCCCTACGAGCAGTACTTC. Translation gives CASSLVAILPYEQYF.

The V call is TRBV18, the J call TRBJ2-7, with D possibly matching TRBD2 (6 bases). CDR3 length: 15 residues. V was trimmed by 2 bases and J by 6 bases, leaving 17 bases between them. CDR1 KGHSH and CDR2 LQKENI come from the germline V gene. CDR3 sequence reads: CASSPWDSPFGEQYF. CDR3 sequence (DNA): TGTGCCAGCTCACCATGGGACTCCCCCTTCGGCGAGCAGTACTTC.

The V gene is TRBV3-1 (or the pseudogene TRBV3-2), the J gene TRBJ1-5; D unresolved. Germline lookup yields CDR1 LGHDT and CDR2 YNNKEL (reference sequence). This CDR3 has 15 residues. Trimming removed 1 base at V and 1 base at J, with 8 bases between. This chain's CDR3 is CASSQAVTSNQPQHF. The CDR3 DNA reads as TGTGCCAGCAGCCAAGCAGTAACAAGCAATCAGCCCCAGCATTTT.

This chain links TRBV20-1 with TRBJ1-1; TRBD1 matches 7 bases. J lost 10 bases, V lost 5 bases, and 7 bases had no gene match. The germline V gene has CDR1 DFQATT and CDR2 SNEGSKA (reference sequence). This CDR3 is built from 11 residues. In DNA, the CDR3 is TGCAGTGCTCCCGACAGGGCGAGAGCTTTCTTT. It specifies CSAPDRARAFF.

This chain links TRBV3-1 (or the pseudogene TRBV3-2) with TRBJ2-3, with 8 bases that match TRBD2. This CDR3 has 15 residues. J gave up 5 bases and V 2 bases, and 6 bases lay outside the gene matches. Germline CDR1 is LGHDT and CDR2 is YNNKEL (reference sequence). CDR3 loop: CASSQRGGRGDTQYF. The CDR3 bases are TGTGCCAGCAGCCAACGCGGGGGGCGGGGAGATACGCAGTATTTT.

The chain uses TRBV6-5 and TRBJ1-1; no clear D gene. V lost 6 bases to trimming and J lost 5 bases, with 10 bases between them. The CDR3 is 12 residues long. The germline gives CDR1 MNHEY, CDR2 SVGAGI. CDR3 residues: CASSSGVTEAFF. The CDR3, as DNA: TGTGCCAGCAGCTCCGGGGTTACTGAAGCTTTCTTT.

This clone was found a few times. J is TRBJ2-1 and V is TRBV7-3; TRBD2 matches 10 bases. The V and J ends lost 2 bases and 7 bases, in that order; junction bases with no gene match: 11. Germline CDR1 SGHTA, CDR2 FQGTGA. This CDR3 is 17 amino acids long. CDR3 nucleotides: TGTGCCAGCAGCTTATGGTTAGGGGCTAGCGGGAGTAATGAGCAGTTCTTC. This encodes CASSLWLGASGSNEQFF.

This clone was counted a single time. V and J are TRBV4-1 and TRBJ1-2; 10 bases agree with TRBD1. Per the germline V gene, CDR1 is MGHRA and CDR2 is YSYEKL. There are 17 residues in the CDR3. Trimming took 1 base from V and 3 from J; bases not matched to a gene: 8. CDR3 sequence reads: CASSQVGQGNYDYGYTF. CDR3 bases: TGCGCCAGCAGCCAAGTGGGACAGGGGAACTATGACTATGGCTACACCTTC.

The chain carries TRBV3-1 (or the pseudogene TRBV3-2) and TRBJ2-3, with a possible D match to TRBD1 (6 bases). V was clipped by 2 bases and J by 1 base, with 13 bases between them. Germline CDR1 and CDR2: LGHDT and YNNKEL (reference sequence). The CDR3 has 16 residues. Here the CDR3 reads CASSQLARGGTDTQYF. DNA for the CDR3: TGTGCCAGCAGCCAACTTGCCAGGGGTGGCACAGATACGCAGTATTTT.

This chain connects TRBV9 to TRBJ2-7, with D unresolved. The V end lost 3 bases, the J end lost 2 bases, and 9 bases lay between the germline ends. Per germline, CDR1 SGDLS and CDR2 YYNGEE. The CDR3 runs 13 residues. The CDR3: CASSGNRAYEQYF. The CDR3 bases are TGTGCCAGCAGCGGGAACAGAGCCTACGAGCAGTACTTC. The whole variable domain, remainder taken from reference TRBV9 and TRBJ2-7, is DSGVTQTPKHLITATGQRVTLRCSPRSGDLSVYWYQQSLDQGLQFLIQYYNGEERAKGNILERFSAQQFPDLHSELNLSSLELGDSALYFCASSGNRAYEQYFGPGTRLTVT.

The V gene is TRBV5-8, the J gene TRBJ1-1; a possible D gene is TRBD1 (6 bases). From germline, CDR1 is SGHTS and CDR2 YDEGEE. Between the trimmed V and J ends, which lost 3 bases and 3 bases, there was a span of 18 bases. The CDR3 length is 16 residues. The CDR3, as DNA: TGTGCCAGCAGCTATTTGTACAGGGAAGGGGACACTGAAGCTTTCTTT. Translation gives CASSYLYREGDTEAFF. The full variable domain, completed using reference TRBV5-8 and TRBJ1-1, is EAGVTQSPTHLIKTRGQQATLRCSPISGHTSVYWYQQALGLGLQFLLWYDEGEERNRGNFPPRFSGRQFPNYSSELNVNALELEDSALYLCASSYLYREGDTEAFFGQGTRLTVV.

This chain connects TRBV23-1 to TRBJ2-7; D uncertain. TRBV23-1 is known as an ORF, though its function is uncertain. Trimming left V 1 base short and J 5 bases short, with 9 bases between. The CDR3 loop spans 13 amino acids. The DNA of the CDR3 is TGCGCCAGCAGTCAATATCGGGTTAACGAGCAGTACTTC. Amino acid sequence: CASSQYRVNEQYF.

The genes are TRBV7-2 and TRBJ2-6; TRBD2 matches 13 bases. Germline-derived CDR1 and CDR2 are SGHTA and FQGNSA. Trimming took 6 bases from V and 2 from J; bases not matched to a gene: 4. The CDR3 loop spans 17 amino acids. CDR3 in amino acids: CASSYGLAGAGANVLTF. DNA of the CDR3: TGTGCCAGCAGTTACGGACTAGCGGGAGCTGGGGCCAACGTCCTGACTTTC.

In DNA form, the CDR3 reads TGTGCCTGGACGACAGGGAATAACTATGGCTACACCTTC. This translates into CAWTTGNNYGYTF. This chain links TRBV30 with TRBJ1-2, with 7 bases aligning to TRBD1. After removal of 4 bases from V and 1 base from J, the junction contained 3 bases not matched to a gene. CDR3 length: 13 residues. CDR1 is GTSNPN and CDR2 is SVGIG in the germline V gene (reference sequence).

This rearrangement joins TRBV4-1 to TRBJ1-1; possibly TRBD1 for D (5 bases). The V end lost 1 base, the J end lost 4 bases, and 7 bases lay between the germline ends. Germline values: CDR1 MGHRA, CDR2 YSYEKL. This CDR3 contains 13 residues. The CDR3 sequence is CASSQVRATEAFF. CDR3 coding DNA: TGCGCCAGCAGCCAAGTCAGGGCCACTGAAGCTTTCTTT.

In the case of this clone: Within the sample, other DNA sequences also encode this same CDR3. As DNA, the CDR3 is TGTGCCATCAGTGCGGGAGGCAATCAGCCCCAGCATTTT. Protein: CAISAGGNQPQHF. This rearrangement joins TRBV10-3 to TRBJ1-5; D is uncertain. Trimming removed 4 bases at V and 2 bases at J, with 6 bases between. The V gene's germline CDR1 is ENHRY and CDR2 SYGVKD. There are 13 residues in the CDR3.